The entry below gives a single T cell receptor (beta chain) sequence along with its context. The antigen is unknown. Germline values: CDR1 WNHNN, CDR2 SYGVQD (reference sequence). Trimming shortened V by 6 bases and J by 0 bases, and 11 bases separated the two germline ends. The CDR3 runs to 15 residues. This entry belongs to a study of post-analysis software for immune sequencing data. The wider study: Relapsing-remitting, secondary progressive and progressive-relapsing forms of multiple sclerosis all featured among disease courses.

Findings of the study overall: Compared with controls, patients had more of 4 or 5 TRBV segments, including TRBV5-6, TRBV5-1 and TRBV20-1. When compared against controls, multiple sclerosis patients showed significantly lower normalized Chao1 diversity.

The TCR beta cDNA libraries contained unique molecular identifiers. TCRdb passed the PCR reads through MiXCR, listing each CDR3 protein once. Of 430,000 or so distinct CDR3 sequences listed, 35% to 45% were seen once; the top ten hold approximately 7.6%. V usage is TRBV10-1 and J usage is TRBJ2-2, with D perhaps assigned TRBD1 or TRBD2 (5 bases each). The sequence derives from a girl aged 2 to 9 with multiple sclerosis. Sample: blood. The CDR3 spells CASSGDGTNTGELFF. The CDR3, as DNA: TGCGCCAGCAGCGGGGACGGAACGAACACCGGGGAGCTGTTTTTT.